The present TCR beta chain was sequenced within a study of shared clonotypes between healthy human individuals. Using about 220 ng DNA, 32,000 or so T cell genomes, the sorted-subset replicate PCRs were run. Sequencing was performed with immunoSEQ multiplex PCR; in TCRdb, only in-frame clones are kept and a portion is missing. Of about 690,000 clones listed, about 90% are singletons. The V segment lost 3 bases and the J segment 8 bases; nucleotides outside the gene matches: 10. CDR3 length: 16 residues. The V gene's germline CDR1 is MNHEY and CDR2 SMNVEV (reference sequence). The chain combines TRBV27 with TRBJ2-1; TRBD2 agrees at 10 bases. The receptor was derived from a man aged 18 to 29 in good health. Some clones in this sample may be carry-over from other donors' samples. Sequenced sample: memory CD8+ T cells from PBMCs. Subset: CD45RO+ cells pooled with CCR7-negative TemRA cells. This chain's CDR3 is CASSFLSGRGWDEQFF. The DNA for the CDR3 is TGTGCCAGCAGTTTCCTAAGCGGGAGGGGTTGGGATGAGCAGTTCTTC.